This T cell receptor beta chain was recovered during a study of shared clonotypes between healthy human individuals. CD45RO negativity and positive selection for CCR7 defined naive CD8 cells, a population that excluded terminally differentiated effector memory CD45RA+ cells. As concerns this clone: What it binds is not known.

General study points: Represented diversity (both genetic and exposure-history) was limited by the small number of donors. Sorted-subset samples were not fully sequenced, rarefaction indicated.

The assay ran at deep level. The authors loaded roughly 200 ng DNA, around 30,000 T cell genomes, into sorted-subset replicate PCRs. The protocol was immunoSEQ multiplex PCR, while the TCRdb copy is restricted to in-frame clones and leaves out a portion. The repertoire includes about 2 million clones, roughly 94% of them detected once, and less than 1.5% sits in the top ten. The sequenced material came from naive CD8+ T cells sorted from blood. The source of this sequence is a man aged 18 to 29 in good health.

CDR3 DNA: TGCGCCAGCAGCCAAGAACAGATTAAGGCGGGAGGGAACACCGGGGAGCTGTTTTTT. Translation: CASSQEQIKAGGNTGELFF. The rearrangement joins TRBV4-3 to TRBJ2-2, with 8 bases matching TRBD2. V shed 0 bases and J 1 base; nucleotides not matched to a gene: 10. The CDR3 has 19 residues. The germline V gene has CDR1 LGHNA and CDR2 YSLEER.